This TCR beta chain was recovered during a study of blood T cell repertoires in COVID-19. About the study: Samples representing acute and convalescent COVID-19 were sourced from the United States, Italy and Spain. PBMCs, B-cell-depleted T cells, or T cells provided the cDNA or gDNA that made up the material.

Profiled with immunoSEQ multiplex PCR; TCRdb holds only in-frame clones, not every one. The data hold 130,000 or so clones, with 65% to 80% observed a single time. V lost 3 bases to trimming and J lost 8 bases, with 18 bases between them. Germline-derived CDR1 and CDR2 are SQVTM and ANQGSEA. The CDR3 runs to 14 residues. The chain is built from TRBV29-1 and TRBJ2-3; possible D gene TRBD1, 5 bases. The receptor was isolated from a man aged 50-59 years with acute or convalescent COVID-19. The sequenced material came from peripheral blood. CDR3 protein: CSVDPRGSQVTQYF. CDR3 sequence (DNA): TGCAGCGTTGACCCGCGCGGTTCACAGGTTACGCAGTATTTT.